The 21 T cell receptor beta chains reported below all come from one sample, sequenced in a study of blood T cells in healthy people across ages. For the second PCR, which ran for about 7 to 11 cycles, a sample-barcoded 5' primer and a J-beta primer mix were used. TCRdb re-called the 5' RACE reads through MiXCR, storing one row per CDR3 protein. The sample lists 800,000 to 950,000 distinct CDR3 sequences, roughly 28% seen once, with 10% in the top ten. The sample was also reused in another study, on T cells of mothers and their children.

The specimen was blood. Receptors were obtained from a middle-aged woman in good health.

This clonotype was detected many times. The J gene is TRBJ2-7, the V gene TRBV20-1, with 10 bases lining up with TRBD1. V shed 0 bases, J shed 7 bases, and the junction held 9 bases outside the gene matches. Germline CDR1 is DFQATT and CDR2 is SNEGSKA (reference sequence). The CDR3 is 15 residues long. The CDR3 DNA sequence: TGCAGTGCTAGAGATTGGGACAGGGGCAGACGGGAGCAGTACTTC. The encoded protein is CSARDWDRGRREQYF.

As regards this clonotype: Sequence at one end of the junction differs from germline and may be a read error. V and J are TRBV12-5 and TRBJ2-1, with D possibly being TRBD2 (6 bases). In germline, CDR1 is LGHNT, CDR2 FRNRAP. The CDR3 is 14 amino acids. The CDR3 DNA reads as TGTGCTGGTGGTCCTACCGCCCCAGCGGGTGAGCAGTTCTTC. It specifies CAGGPTAPAGEQFF.

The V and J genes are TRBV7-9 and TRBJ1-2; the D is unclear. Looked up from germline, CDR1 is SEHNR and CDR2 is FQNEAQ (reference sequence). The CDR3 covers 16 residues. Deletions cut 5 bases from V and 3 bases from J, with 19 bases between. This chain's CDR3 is CASSGTWRPDHYGYTF. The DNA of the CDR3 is TGTGCCAGCAGCGGCACCTGGCGCCCCGATCACTATGGCTACACCTTC.

In DNA form, the CDR3 reads TGTGCCAGCAGCTCCAGGGGATCTGCCACTGAAGCTTTCTTT. Translation gives CASSSRGSATEAFF. The V and J genes are TRBV7-3 and TRBJ1-1; tentatively, D is TRBD1 (6 bases). Germline lookup yields CDR1 SGHTA and CDR2 FQGTGA. The CDR3 is made up of 14 amino acids. The V gene lost 4 bases and the J gene lost 4 bases, with 13 bases spanning the gap.

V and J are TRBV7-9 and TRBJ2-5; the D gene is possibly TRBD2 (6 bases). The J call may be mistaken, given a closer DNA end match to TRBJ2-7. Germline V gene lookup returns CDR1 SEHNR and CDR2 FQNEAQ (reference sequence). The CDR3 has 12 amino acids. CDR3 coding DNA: TGTGCCAGCAGGGAGGGCAGAGACGAGCAGTACTTC. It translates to CASREGRDEQYF.

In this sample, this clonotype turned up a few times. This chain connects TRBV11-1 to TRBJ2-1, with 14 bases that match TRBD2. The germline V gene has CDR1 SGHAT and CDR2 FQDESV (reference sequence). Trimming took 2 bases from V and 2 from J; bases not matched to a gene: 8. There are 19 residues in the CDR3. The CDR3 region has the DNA TGTGCCAGCAGCTTAAGGACTAGCGGGGGGCCCTCCCCCTACAATGAGCAGTTCTTC. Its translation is CASSLRTSGGPSPYNEQFF.

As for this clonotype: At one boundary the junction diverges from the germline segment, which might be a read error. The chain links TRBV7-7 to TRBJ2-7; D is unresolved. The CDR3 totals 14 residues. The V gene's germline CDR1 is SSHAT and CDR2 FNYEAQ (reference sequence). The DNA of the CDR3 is TGTGCTAGCAGCCCCAATTCAGGCTCCTACGAGCAGTACTTC. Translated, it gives CASSPNSGSYEQYF.

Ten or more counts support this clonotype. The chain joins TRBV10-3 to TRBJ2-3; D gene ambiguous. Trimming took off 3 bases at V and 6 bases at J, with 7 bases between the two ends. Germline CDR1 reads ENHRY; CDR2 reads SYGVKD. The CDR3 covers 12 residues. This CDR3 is CAISDDRDTQYF. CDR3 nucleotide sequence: TGTGCCATCAGTGACGACCGGGATACGCAGTATTTT.

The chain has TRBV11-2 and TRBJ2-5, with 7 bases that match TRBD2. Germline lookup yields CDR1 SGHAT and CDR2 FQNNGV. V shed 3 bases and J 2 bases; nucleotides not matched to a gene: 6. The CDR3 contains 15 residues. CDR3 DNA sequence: TGTGCCAGCAGCTTCCTGCTAGCGGAGCAAGAGACCCAGTACTTC. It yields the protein CASSFLLAEQETQYF.

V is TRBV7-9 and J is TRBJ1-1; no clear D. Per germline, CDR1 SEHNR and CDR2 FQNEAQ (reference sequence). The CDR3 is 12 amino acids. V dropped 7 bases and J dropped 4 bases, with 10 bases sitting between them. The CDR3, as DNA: TGTGCCAGCATTAGGGTAAGCACTGAAGCTTTCTTT. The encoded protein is CASIRVSTEAFF.

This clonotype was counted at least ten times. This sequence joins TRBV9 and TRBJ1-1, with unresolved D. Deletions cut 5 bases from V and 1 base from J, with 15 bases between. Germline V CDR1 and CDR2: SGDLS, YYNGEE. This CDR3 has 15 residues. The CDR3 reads CASSPRGGRNTEAFF. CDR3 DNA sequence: TGTGCCAGCAGTCCCCGGGGAGGGAGGAACACTGAAGCTTTCTTT.

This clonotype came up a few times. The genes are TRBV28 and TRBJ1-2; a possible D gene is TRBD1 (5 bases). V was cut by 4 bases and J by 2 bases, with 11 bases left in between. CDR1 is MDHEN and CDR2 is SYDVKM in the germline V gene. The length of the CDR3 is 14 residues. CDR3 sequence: CASSWGTENYGYTF. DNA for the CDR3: TGTGCCAGCAGTTGGGGGACGGAGAACTATGGCTACACCTTC.

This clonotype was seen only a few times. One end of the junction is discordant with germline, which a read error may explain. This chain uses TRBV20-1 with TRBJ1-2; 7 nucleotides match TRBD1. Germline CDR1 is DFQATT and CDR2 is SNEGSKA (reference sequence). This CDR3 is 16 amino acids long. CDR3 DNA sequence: TGCAGTGCTAGAGAAGCAATCCCCGGACAGGTACCTGGCCACACCTTC. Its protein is CSAREAIPGQVPGHTF.

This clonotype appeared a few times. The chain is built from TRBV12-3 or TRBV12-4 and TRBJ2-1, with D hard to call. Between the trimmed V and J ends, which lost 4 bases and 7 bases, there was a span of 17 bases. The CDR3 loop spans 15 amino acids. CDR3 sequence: CASSSKPTPANEQFF. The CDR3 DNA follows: TGTGCCAGCAGTTCCAAACCGACCCCGGCAAATGAGCAGTTCTTC.

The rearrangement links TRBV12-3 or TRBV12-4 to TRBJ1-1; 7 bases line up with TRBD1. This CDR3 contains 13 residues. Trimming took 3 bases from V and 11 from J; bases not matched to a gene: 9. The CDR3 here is CASSFISQGRAFF. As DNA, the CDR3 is TGTGCCAGCAGTTTTATCTCACAGGGGCGGGCTTTCTTT.

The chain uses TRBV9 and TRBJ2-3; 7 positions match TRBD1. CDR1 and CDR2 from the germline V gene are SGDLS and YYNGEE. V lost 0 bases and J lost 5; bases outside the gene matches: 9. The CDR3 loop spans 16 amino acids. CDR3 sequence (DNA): TGTGCCAGCAGCGTAGGGGACAGTGCCCAAGGAGATACGCAGTATTTT. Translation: CASSVGDSAQGDTQYF.

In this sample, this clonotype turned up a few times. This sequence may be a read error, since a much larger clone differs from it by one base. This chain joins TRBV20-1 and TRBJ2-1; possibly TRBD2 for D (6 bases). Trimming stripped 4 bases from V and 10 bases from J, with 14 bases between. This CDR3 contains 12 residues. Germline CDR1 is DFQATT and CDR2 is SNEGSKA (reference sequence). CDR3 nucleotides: TGCAGTGCTAAACGGGGGAGGTCGGAGCAGTTCTTC. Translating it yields CSAKRGRSEQFF.

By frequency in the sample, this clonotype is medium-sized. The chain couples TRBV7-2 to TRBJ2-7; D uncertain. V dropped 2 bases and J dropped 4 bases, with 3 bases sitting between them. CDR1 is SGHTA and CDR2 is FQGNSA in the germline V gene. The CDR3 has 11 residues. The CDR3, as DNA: TGTGCCAGCAGCTTAAGTTACGAGCAGTACTTC. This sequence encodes CASSLSYEQYF. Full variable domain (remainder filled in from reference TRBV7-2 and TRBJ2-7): GAGVSQSPSNKVTEKGKDVELRCDPISGHTALYWYRQSLGQGLEFLIYFQGNSAPDKSGLPSDRFSAERTGGSVSTLTIQRTQQEDSAVYLCASSLSYEQYFGPGTRLTVT.

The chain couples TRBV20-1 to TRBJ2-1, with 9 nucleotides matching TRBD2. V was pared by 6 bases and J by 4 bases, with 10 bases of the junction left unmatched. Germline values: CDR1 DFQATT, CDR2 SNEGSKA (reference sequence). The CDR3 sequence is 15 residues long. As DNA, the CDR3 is TGCAGTGCGAATACCGGGACTAGCAATTACAATGAGCAGTTCTTC. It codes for CSANTGTSNYNEQFF.

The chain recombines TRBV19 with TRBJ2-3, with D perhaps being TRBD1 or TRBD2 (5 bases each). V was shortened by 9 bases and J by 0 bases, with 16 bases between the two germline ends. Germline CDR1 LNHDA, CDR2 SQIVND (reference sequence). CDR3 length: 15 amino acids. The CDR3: CASNRRGSSTDTQYF. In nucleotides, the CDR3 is TGTGCCAGCAACAGACGGGGCAGCAGCACAGATACGCAGTATTTT. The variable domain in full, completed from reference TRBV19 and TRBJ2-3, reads DGGITQSPKYLFRKEGQNVTLSCEQNLNHDAMYWYRQDPGQGLRLIYYSQIVNDFQKGDIAEGYSVSREKKESFPLTVTSAQKNPTAFYLCASNRRGSSTDTQYFGPGTRLTVL.

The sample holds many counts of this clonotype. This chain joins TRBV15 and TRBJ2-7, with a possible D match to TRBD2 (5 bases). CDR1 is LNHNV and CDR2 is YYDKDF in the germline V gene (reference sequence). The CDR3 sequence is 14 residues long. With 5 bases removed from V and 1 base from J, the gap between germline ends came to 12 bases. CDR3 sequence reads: CATSPEGTSYEQYF. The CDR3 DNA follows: TGTGCCACCAGCCCCGAGGGTACATCCTACGAGCAGTACTTC. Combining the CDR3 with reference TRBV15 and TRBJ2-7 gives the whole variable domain DAMVIQNPRYQVTQFGKPVTLSCSQTLNHNVMYWYQQKSSQAPKLLFHYYDKDFNNEADTPDNFQSRRPNTSFCFLDIRSPGLGDTAMYLCATSPEGTSYEQYFGPGTRLTVT.